The 23 T cell receptor beta chains reported below all come from one sample, sequenced in a study of blood T cell repertoires in COVID-19. Measured with immunoSEQ multiplex PCR; TCRdb has only the in-frame clones, and not every one. This sample has about 220,000 clones, with roughly 80% found just once. The specimen was PBMCs or T cells enriched from blood (not recorded which). The receptors were sampled from a woman aged 40 to 49 with acute COVID-19.

The genes are TRBV10-2 and TRBJ1-1; a weak D match, TRBD1 (5 bases). V lost 3 bases and J lost 4, with 18 bases in between. Germline values: CDR1 WSHSY, CDR2 SAAADI. The CDR3 has 16 residues. The CDR3 DNA reads as TGCGCCAGCAGTGACTTCAGGACGAGGGGAGGCACTGAAGCTTTCTTT. Translating gives CASSDFRTRGGTEAFF.

The rearrangement links TRBV7-8 to TRBJ1-1; 7 bases agree with TRBD1. V gave up 2 bases and J gave up 1 base; unmatched junction bases: 10. The CDR3 is 17 residues long. Germline loops: CDR1 SGHVS, CDR2 FQNEAQ. The CDR3 sequence: CASSLIRGGAANTEAFF. CDR3 DNA: TGTGCCAGCAGCTTAATCCGAGGGGGCGCGGCGAACACTGAAGCTTTCTTT.

The sample holds one count of this clone. This chain joins TRBV29-1 and TRBJ1-2; 9 bases align to TRBD1. The CDR3 runs to 13 residues. V dropped 6 bases and J dropped 4; count of bases not matched to a gene: 6. Germline CDR1 SQVTM, CDR2 ANQGSEA. The CDR3 reads CSVPWDRAYGYTF. CDR3 nucleotide sequence: TGCAGCGTCCCCTGGGACAGGGCCTATGGCTACACCTTC.

V and J are TRBV6-1 and TRBJ1-1, with a weak D call TRBD1 (6 bases). Germline V gene data show CDR1 as MNHNS and CDR2 as SASEGT. Between the trimmed V and J ends, which lost 3 bases and 0 bases, there was a span of 8 bases. CDR3 length: 14 residues. Here the CDR3 DNA reads TGTGCCAGCAGTGACAGGGACATGAACACTGAAGCTTTCTTT. It codes for CASSDRDMNTEAFF.

The chain recombines TRBV13 with TRBJ1-2, with TRBD1 matching 12 bases. This CDR3 region has 18 residues. V dropped 3 bases and J dropped 4; count of bases not matched to a gene: 12. Per germline, CDR1 PRHDT and CDR2 FYEKMQ (reference sequence). The CDR3 spells CASSLARDRGLTSYGYTF. CDR3 coding DNA: TGTGCCAGCAGCTTGGCAAGGGACAGGGGGCTGACTAGCTATGGCTACACCTTC.

Here the CDR3 reads CSASGWGQAFSGANVLTF. CDR3 in DNA: TGCAGTGCTAGTGGATGGGGACAGGCCTTCTCTGGGGCCAACGTCCTGACTTTC. The chain has TRBV20-1 and TRBJ2-6; 8 bases agree with TRBD1. Trimming at V came to 3 bases and at J to 0 bases, leaving 10 bases not matched to a gene. This CDR3 comprises 18 residues. Germline assignment: CDR1 DFQATT and CDR2 SNEGSKA (reference sequence).

This clone appeared a few times. The V call is TRBV30, the J call TRBJ1-1, with D possibly being TRBD1 (5 bases). Trimming shortened V by 3 bases and J by 1 base, and 12 bases separated the two germline ends. Germline V gives CDR1 GTSNPN, CDR2 SVGIG (reference sequence). The CDR3 consists of 14 residues. The CDR3 is CAWSAGLQNTEAFF. As DNA, the CDR3 is TGTGCCTGGAGCGCAGGGCTCCAGAACACTGAAGCTTTCTTT.

The CDR3 reads CASSPRGQTNEKLFF. The CDR3 region has the DNA TGTGCCAGCAGCCCCAGGGGACAGACTAATGAAAAACTGTTTTTT. This chain connects TRBV11-2 to TRBJ1-4, with 7 positions matching TRBD1. V was pared by 5 bases and J by 2 bases, with 5 bases of the junction left unmatched. The CDR3 spans 15 residues. Per germline, CDR1 SGHAT and CDR2 FQNNGV.

V gene TRBV19 combines with J gene TRBJ1-2, with D unclear. The ends were cut back, 1 base at V and 7 bases at J, with 10 bases in the middle. Germline loops: CDR1 LNHDA, CDR2 SQIVND (reference sequence). There are 13 residues in the CDR3. The CDR3 spells CASSIVPRSGYTF. The DNA of the CDR3 is TGTGCCAGTAGTATAGTTCCCCGCAGTGGCTACACCTTC.

This clone appeared a single time. The V call is TRBV2, the J call TRBJ1-5; D is unresolved. The length of the CDR3 is 14 residues. Per germline, CDR1 SNHLY and CDR2 FYNNEI. The V end lost 4 bases, the J end lost 7 bases, and 14 bases lay between the germline ends. For the CDR3, the DNA is TGTGCCAGCAGTGTAAATAACGCGAGGCAGCCCCAGCATTTT. Protein product: CASSVNNARQPQHF. Looking up the rest from reference TRBV2 and TRBJ1-5 gives the full variable domain: EPEVTQTPSHQVTQMGQEVILRCVPISNHLYFYWYRQILGQKVEFLVSFYNNEISEKSEIFDDQFSVERPDGSNFTLKIRSTKLEDSAMYFCASSVNNARQPQHFGDGTRLSIL.

The gene calls are TRBV5-8 and TRBJ1-5; D is unresolved. CDR3 length: 14 residues. The V gene lost 4 bases and the J gene lost 6 bases, with 14 bases spanning the gap. Germline loops: CDR1 SGHTS, CDR2 YDEGEE. The CDR3 sequence: CASSLRRGPQPQHF. The CDR3 DNA reads TGTGCCAGCAGCCTTCGACGGGGTCCTCAGCCCCAGCATTTT.

In nucleotides, the CDR3 is TGTGCCAGCAGTGAAGAGAATCAGCCCCAGCATTTT. Amino acids: CASSEENQPQHF. The rearrangement links TRBV25-1 to TRBJ1-5; unclear D gene. The V gene's germline CDR1 is MGHDK and CDR2 SYGVNS. Trimming removed 2 bases at V and 4 bases at J, with 3 bases between. The CDR3 runs 12 residues.

The chain uses TRBV7-3 and TRBJ2-2; a weak D match, TRBD1 (7 bases). In germline, CDR1 is SGHTA, CDR2 FQGTGA. The CDR3 runs to 15 residues. Trimming pared 3 bases from V and 3 bases from J, leaving 11 bases between. The CDR3 sequence is CASSLSRGDTGELFF. As DNA, the CDR3 is TGTGCCAGCAGCTTGAGCAGGGGGGACACCGGGGAGCTGTTTTTT. Variable domain in full (rest from reference TRBV7-3 and TRBJ2-2): GAGVSQTPSNKVTEKGKYVELRCDPISGHTALYWYRQSLGQGPEFLIYFQGTGAADDSGLPNDRFFAVRPEGSVSTLKIQRTERGDSAVYLCASSLSRGDTGELFFGEGSRLTVL.

This clone was observed a handful of times. The chain couples TRBV7-9 to TRBJ1-3, with a tentative D call TRBD1 (5 bases). Germline assignment: CDR1 SEHNR and CDR2 FQNEAQ (reference sequence). The ends were cut back, 1 base at V and 8 bases at J, with 6 bases in the middle. The CDR3 has 12 amino acids. CDR3 amino acids: CASSLGGDTIYF. For the CDR3, the DNA is TGTGCCAGCAGCTTAGGGGGGGACACCATATATTTT.

The gene calls are TRBV27 and TRBJ1-3; possibly TRBD1 for D (5 bases). The CDR3 runs to 15 residues. The V gene's germline CDR1 is MNHEY and CDR2 SMNVEV (reference sequence). Trimming removed 5 bases at V and 0 bases at J, with 11 bases between. CDR3 sequence (DNA): TGTGCCAGCAGTGATACGGGACTCTCTGGAAACACCATATATTTT. Its protein is CASSDTGLSGNTIYF.

This clone was detected once. The V call is TRBV7-9, the J call TRBJ1-4; TRBD1 agrees at 7 bases. With 1 base clipped from V and 1 base from J, the junction kept 12 bases outside the gene matches. The CDR3 loop spans 19 amino acids. Germline-derived CDR1 and CDR2 are SEHNR and FQNEAQ (reference sequence). The CDR3 region is CASSLELVGQAKTNEKLFF. The CDR3 DNA reads TGTGCCAGCAGCTTAGAACTGGTCGGACAGGCGAAAACTAATGAAAAACTGTTTTTT.

The rearrangement joins TRBV5-3 to TRBJ2-1; a possible D gene is TRBD2 (6 bases). TRBV5-3 is annotated as an ORF whose role is uncertain. Trimming removed 8 bases at V and 0 bases at J, with 18 bases between. The CDR3 totals 16 residues. CDR3 sequence: CARGLGEESSYNEQFF. The CDR3, as DNA: TGTGCCAGGGGGCTGGGGGAGGAAAGCTCCTACAATGAGCAGTTCTTC.

The count of this clone is one. This chain joins TRBV18 and TRBJ1-1; maybe TRBD1 (6 bases). The germline CDR1 and CDR2 sequences are KGHSH and LQKENI. V shed 3 bases and J shed 2 bases, with 22 bases lying between them. This CDR3 has 18 residues. CDR3 loop: CASSPEQGILARNTEAFF. The CDR3 DNA reads as TGTGCCAGCTCACCGGAACAGGGCATATTGGCTCGAAACACTGAAGCTTTCTTT. Full variable domain (outside the CDR3, taken from reference TRBV18 and TRBJ1-1): NAGVMQNPRHLVRRRGQEARLRCSPMKGHSHVYWYRQLPEEGLKFMVYLQKENIIDESGMPKERFSAEFPKEGPSILRIQQVVRGDSAAYFCASSPEQGILARNTEAFFGQGTRLTVV.

The CDR3 loop is CASEERWGDGNTIYF. The CDR3 DNA reads as TGCGCATCGGAGGAGAGGTGGGGAGATGGAAACACCATATATTTT. This sequence joins TRBV10-2 and TRBJ1-3; D unclear. The CDR3 runs 15 residues. Germline CDR1 WSHSY, CDR2 SAAADI.

CDR3 residues: CASSLAGGPGTGELFF. The CDR3 DNA sequence: TGTGCCAGTAGTCTAGCGGGAGGGCCGGGAACCGGGGAGCTGTTTTTT. The chain has TRBV19 and TRBJ2-2; 12 nucleotides match TRBD2. The CDR3 contains 16 residues. Germline CDR1 LNHDA, CDR2 SQIVND (reference sequence). After removal of 5 bases from V and 5 bases from J, the junction contained 6 bases not matched to a gene.

The table lists this clone with a few counts. The rearrangement links TRBV7-2 to TRBJ1-5; D unclear. There are 13 residues in the CDR3. Germline V lookup: CDR1 SGHTA, CDR2 FQGNSA. V lost 3 bases to trimming and J lost 8 bases, with 11 bases between them. CDR3 in amino acids: CASSFGGKEPQHF. Written as DNA, the CDR3 is TGTGCCAGCAGCTTCGGCGGGAAGGAGCCCCAGCATTTT.

The chain uses TRBV5-5 and TRBJ1-5, with a possible D match to TRBD1 (6 bases). The CDR3 totals 14 residues. Germline V CDR1 and CDR2: SGHKS, YYEKEE (reference sequence). The ends were cut back, 4 bases at V and 1 base at J, with 9 bases in the middle. CDR3 sequence: CASSLGTSNQPQHF. The CDR3 DNA is TGTGCCAGCAGCCTGGGGACAAGCAATCAGCCCCAGCATTTT.

The V and J genes are TRBV4-1 and TRBJ1-5; 12 positions agree with TRBD1. Germline-derived CDR1 and CDR2 are MGHRA and YSYEKL. CDR3 length: 16 amino acids. Germline trimming cut 6 bases from V and 2 bases from J; bases unmatched to any gene: 5. The CDR3 nucleotides read TGCGCCAGCAGGGCGGGACAGGGGGCCGGCAATCAGCCCCAGCATTTT. Protein: CASRAGQGAGNQPQHF.